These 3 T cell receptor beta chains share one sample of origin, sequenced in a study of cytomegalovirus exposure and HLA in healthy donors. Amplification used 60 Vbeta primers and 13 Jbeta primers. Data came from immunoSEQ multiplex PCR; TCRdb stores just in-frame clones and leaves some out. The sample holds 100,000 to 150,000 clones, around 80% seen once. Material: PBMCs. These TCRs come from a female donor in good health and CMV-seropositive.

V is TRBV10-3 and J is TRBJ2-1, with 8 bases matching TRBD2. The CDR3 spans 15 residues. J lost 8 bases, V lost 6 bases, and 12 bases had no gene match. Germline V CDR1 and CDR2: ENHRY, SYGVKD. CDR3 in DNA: TGTGCCATCAGCCCAGAGGCGGGGGGCGGGCATGAGCAGTTCTTC. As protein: CAISPEAGGGHEQFF.

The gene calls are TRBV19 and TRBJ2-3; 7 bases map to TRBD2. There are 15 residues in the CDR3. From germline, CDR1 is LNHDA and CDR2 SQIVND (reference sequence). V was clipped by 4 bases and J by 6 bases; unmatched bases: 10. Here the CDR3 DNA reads TGTGCCAGTAGTAAGAGGGCGGGGGTTCCGGATACGCAGTATTTT. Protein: CASSKRAGVPDTQYF.

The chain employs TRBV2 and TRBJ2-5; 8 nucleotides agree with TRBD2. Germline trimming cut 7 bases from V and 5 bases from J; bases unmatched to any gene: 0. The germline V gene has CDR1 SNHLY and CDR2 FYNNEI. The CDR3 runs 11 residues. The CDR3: CASTGGETQYF. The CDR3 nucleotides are TGTGCCAGCACGGGGGGGGAGACCCAGTACTTC.